A selection of T cell receptor beta chains follows, all from one sample in a study of lymphopenia after photon versus proton radiotherapy. Repertoires were generated with immunoSEQ multiplex PCR, while TCRdb's copy carries only in-frame clones and drops some. This repertoire shows around 26,000 clones, around 80% found once; its top ten account for 31%. The specimen comprised peripheral blood, sampled from a patient treated with photon-based radiotherapy. These receptors originate from a man between 50 and 59 years old with gastric cancer. Each CDR3 is given with its conserved first and last residue. A D gene is named only where the DNA matches it firmly. Only part of the rows carry a size: once, few, many, or a class if the clone is expanded.

V	J	D	size	CDR3	DNA
TRBV5-1	TRBJ2-2	-	-	CASSLQHTGELFF	TGCGCCAGCAGCTTACAGCACACCGGGGAGCTGTTTTTT
TRBV4-3	TRBJ1-6	-	-	CASSQDRRPPLHF	TGCGCCAGCAGCCAAGACAGGAGGCCACCCCTCCACTTT
TRBV5-1	TRBJ1-1	TRBD1	-	CASSFRTGYAEAFF	TGCGCCAGCAGCTTCAGGACAGGGTATGCTGAAGCTTTCTTT
TRBV5-1	TRBJ2-2	TRBD2	-	CASSTPTSGVRYTGELFF	TGCGCCAGCAGCACCCCTACTAGCGGGGTACGATACACCGGGGAGCTGTTTTTT
TRBV29-1	TRBJ1-1	TRBD1	-	CSVVWDRALAFF	TGCAGCGTTGTTTGGGACAGGGCCTTGGCTTTCTTT
TRBV5-1	TRBJ1-1	-	-	CASRRGADTEAFF	TGCGCCAGCCGGAGGGGGGCGGACACTGAAGCTTTCTTT
TRBV5-1	TRBJ2-3	TRBD2	-	CASSPGGAMGSDTQYF	TGCGCCAGCAGCCCCGGGGGGGCCATGGGTTCAGATACGCAGTATTTT
TRBV29-1	TRBJ2-1	-	-	CSVDQGLSGNEQFF	TGCAGCGTTGACCAAGGCCTCAGCGGTAATGAGCAGTTCTTC
TRBV21-1	TRBJ1-3	-	-	CASSKVEDRESGNTIYF	TGTGCCAGCAGCAAAGTAGAGGACAGGGAATCTGGAAACACCATATATTTT
TRBV25-1	TRBJ1-1	-	-	CATGTDFMNTEAFF	TGTGCCACCGGGACGGACTTCATGAACACTGAAGCTTTCTTT
TRBV30	TRBJ2-3	-	-	CAWSVGRGGTDTQYF	TGTGCCTGGAGTGTGGGGCGGGGTGGGACAGATACGCAGTATTTT
TRBV9	TRBJ2-7	-	-	CASSVAGGGTYEQYF	TGTGCCAGCAGCGTAGCTGGAGGGGGGACCTACGAGCAGTACTTC
TRBV7-6	TRBJ2-3	TRBD2	-	CASSRSGTSGVTDTQYF	TGTGCCAGCAGCCGGTCCGGGACTAGCGGGGTCACAGATACGCAGTATTTT
TRBV6-6	TRBJ2-1	-	-	CASSFRGVSSYNEQFF	TGTGCCAGCAGTTTTCGAGGGGTGAGCTCCTACAATGAGCAGTTCTTC
TRBV7-3	TRBJ2-5	TRBD2	-	CASSLYGDSGGPETQYF	TGTGCCAGCAGCTTATATGGCGATAGCGGGGGGCCTGAGACCCAGTACTTC
TRBV7-9	TRBJ2-2	-	-	CASRPGGGGTGELFF	TGTGCCAGCCGGCCAGGGGGCGGGGGAACCGGGGAGCTGTTTTTT
TRBV15	TRBJ1-5	-	-	CATSDSQIYSNQPQHF	TGTGCCACCAGTGACAGCCAAATATATAGCAATCAGCCCCAGCATTTT
TRBV19	TRBJ2-1	TRBD1	-	CASSGQGIFSEQFF	TGTGCCAGTAGTGGACAGGGAATTTTCAGTGAGCAGTTCTTC
TRBV5-6	TRBJ2-5	TRBD2	-	CASSLTSGETQYF	TGTGCCAGCAGCTTGACTAGCGGAGAGACCCAGTACTTC
TRBV27	TRBJ2-5	TRBD1	-	CASSKTGSSETQYF	TGTGCCAGCAGTAAGACAGGGTCAAGTGAGACCCAGTACTTC
TRBV7-9	TRBJ1-1	-	few	CASSQPPGRMNTEAFF	TGTGCCAGCAGCCAACCGCCGGGGCGGATGAACACTGAAGCTTTCTTT
TRBV19	TRBJ2-6	-	-	CASSIDPRASGANVLTF	TGTGCCAGTAGTATAGATCCGAGAGCCTCTGGGGCCAACGTCCTGACTTTC
TRBV15	TRBJ2-3	TRBD2	-	CATSRGGKSTDTQYF	TGTGCCACCAGCAGGGGGGGGAAAAGCACAGATACGCAGTATTTT
TRBV6-1	TRBJ1-6	-	-	CATDSDSYNSPLHF	TGTGCCACCGACTCGGACAGTTATAATTCACCCCTCCACTTT